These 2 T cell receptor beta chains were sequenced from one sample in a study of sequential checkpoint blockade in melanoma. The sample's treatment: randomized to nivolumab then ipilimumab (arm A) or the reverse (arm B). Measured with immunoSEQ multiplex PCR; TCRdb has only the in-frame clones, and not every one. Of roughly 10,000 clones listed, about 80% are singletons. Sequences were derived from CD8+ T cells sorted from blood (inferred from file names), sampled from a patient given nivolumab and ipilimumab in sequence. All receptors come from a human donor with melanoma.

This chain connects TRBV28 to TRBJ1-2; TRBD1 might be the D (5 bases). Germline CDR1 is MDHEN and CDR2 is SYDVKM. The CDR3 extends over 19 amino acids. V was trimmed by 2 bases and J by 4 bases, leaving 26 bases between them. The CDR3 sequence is CASSLVRVEGIEPAYGYTF. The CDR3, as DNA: TGTGCCAGCAGTTTAGTCCGGGTGGAGGGGATAGAACCGGCCTATGGCTACACCTTC.

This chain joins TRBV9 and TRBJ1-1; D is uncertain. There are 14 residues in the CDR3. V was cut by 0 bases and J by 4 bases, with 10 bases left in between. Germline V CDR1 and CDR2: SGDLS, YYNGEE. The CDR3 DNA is TGTGCCAGCAGCGTAGGTAGGGAGAGCACTGAAGCTTTCTTT. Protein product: CASSVGRESTEAFF. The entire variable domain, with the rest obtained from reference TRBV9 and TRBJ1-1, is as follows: DSGVTQTPKHLITATGQRVTLRCSPRSGDLSVYWYQQSLDQGLQFLIQYYNGEERAKGNILERFSAQQFPDLHSELNLSSLELGDSALYFCASSVGRESTEAFFGQGTRLTVV.